This T cell receptor beta chain was captured in a study of blood T cell repertoires in COVID-19. Authors' processing steps: Scientists estimated how many nucleated cells there were by amplifying reference gene primers. Sequenced by immunoSEQ multiplex PCR; TCRdb stores in-frame clones only, minus some. Clone size and V and J calls were adopted from that table, with D and trimming inferred from the DNA. Of 250,000 or so clones listed, approximately 90% were seen once; the top ten hold about 3%. V dropped 10 bases and J dropped 4; count of bases not matched to a gene: 5. Germline V lookup: CDR1 LNHDA, CDR2 SQIVND (reference sequence). The CDR3 runs 13 residues. The study drew participants aged about 18 to 89 years from approximately 23 US areas. Exposed study participants had met a COVID-19 case within 2 weeks before entry.

This clonotype was obtained from a man aged 40-49 years who had been exposed to COVID-19. The specimen sequenced was PBMCs or T cells enriched from blood (not recorded which). The J gene is TRBJ2-4, the V gene TRBV19; 9 bases fit TRBD1. The CDR3 here is CATSGQGKNIQYF. CDR3 sequence (DNA): TGTGCCACCTCGGGACAGGGAAAAAACATTCAGTACTTC.